This T cell receptor (beta chain) was retrieved from a study of T-cell memory formation after mild COVID-19. For the study at large: Clustering of TCRs was largely donor specific. Findings and caveats of the study: Day 15 to 85 contractors were CD4/CD8 balanced; later expanders leaned CD4+. Pre-infection memory harbored some responding clones, suggesting cross-reactive memory joined.

Worth noting for this clonotype: Its specificity is unknown.

V shed 8 bases, J shed 6 bases, and the junction held 6 bases outside the gene matches. The germline gives CDR1 MNHEY, CDR2 SVGEGT. The CDR3 contains 13 residues. TCRalpha and TCRbeta libraries used 5'RACE with constant-segment primers and UMIs. MiXCR, applied by TCRdb to the 5' RACE reads, yields one record per CDR3 protein. This table has 450,000 or so distinct CDR3 sequences, roughly 23% appearing once. The sequenced sample consisted of PBMCs or a T cell subset sorted from them (not recorded which). The source of this sequence is an adult woman who had mild COVID-19 (a few samples of this study predate the infection). Cell type and time point are not known. The chain uses TRBV6-2 or TRBV6-3 and TRBJ2-3, with TRBD1 matching 9 bases. The CDR3 DNA follows: TGTGCCAGCCGGGACAGGGTATCCGATACGCAGTATTTT. Its translation is CASRDRVSDTQYF.